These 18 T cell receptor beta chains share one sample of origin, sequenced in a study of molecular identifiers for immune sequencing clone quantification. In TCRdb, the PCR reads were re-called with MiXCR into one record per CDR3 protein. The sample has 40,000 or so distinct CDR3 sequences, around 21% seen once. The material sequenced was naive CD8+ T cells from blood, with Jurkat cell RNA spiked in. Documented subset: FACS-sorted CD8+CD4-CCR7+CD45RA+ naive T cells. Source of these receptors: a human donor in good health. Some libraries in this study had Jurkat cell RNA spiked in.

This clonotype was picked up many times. The DNA for the CDR3 is TGTGCCATCAGTGACGACAGGGCGATCAGTGGCACTGAAGCTTTCTTT. It specifies CAISDDRAISGTEAFF. The chain joins TRBV10-3 to TRBJ1-1, with 7 bases aligning to TRBD1. Losses at the gene ends were 3 bases for V and 4 bases for J; bases not matched to a gene: 11. The CDR3 covers 16 residues. Germline V gives CDR1 ENHRY, CDR2 SYGVKD.

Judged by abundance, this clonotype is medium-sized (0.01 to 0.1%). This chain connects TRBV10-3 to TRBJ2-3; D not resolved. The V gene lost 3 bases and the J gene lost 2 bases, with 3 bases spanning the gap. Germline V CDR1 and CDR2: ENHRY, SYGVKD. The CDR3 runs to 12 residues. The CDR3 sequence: CAISDYTDTQYF. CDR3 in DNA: TGTGCCATCAGTGACTACACAGATACGCAGTATTTT.

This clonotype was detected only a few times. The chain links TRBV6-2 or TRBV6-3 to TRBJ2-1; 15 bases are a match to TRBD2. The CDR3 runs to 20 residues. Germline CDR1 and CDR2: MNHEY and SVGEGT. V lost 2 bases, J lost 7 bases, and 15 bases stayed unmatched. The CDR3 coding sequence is TGTGCCAGCAGTTACCCAGGACTAGCGGGAGGGATTACAATTGGGAATGAGCAGTTCTTC. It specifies CASSYPGLAGGITIGNEQFF.

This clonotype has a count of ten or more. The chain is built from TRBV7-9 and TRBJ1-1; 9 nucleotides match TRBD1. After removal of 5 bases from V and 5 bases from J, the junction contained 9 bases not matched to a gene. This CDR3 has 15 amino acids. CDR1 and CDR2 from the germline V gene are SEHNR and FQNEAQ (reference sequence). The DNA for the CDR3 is TGTGCCAGCAGCACAGGGACAGGGAGATCGACTGAAGCTTTCTTT. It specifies CASSTGTGRSTEAFF.

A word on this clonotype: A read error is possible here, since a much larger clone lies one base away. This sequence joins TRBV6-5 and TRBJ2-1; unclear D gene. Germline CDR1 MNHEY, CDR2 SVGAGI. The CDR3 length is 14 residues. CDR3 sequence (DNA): TGTGCCGGCAGTCCCCGGCAGCGTTACAATGAGCAGTTCTTC. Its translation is CAGSPRQRYNEQFF.

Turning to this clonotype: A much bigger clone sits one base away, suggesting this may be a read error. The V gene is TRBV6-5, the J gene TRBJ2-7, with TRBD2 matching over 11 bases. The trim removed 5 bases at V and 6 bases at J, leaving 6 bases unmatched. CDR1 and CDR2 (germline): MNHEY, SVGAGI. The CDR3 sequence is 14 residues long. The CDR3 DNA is TGTGCCAGCAGTGGTAGCGGGAGGGCCCGCGAGCAGTACTTC. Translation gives CASSGSGRAREQYF.

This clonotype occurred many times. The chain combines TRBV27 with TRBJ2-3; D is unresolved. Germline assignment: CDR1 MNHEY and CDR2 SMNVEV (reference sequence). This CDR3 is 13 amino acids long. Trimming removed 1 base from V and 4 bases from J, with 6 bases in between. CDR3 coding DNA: TGTGCCAGCAGTTTATGGGCTTCAGATACGCAGTATTTT. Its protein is CASSLWASDTQYF.

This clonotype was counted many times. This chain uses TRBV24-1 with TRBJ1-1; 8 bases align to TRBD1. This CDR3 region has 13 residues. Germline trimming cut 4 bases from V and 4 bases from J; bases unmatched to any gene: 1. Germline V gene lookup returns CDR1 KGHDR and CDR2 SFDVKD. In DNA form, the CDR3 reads TGTGCCACCAGTGAAGGACAGGGCACTGAAGCTTTCTTT. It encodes CATSEGQGTEAFF.

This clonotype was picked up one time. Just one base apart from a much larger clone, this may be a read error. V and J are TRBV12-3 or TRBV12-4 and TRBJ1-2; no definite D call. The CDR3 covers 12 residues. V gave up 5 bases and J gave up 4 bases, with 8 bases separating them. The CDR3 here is CASSGWIYGYTF. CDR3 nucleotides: TGTGCCAGCAGTGGATGGATCTATGGCTACACCTTC.

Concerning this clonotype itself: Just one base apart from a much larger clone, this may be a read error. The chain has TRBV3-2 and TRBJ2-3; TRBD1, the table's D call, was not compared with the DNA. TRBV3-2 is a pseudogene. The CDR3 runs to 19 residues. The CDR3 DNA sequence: TGTGCCAGCAGCCAAGAATTGGGGCGGACAGGGGGTGTCACAGATACGCAGTATTTT. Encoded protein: CASSQELGRTGGVTDTQYF.

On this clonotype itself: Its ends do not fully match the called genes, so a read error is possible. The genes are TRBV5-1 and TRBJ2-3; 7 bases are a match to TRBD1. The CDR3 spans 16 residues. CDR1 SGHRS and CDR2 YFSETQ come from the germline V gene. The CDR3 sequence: CASSLDGSRGIDTQYF. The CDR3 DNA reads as TGTGCCAGCAGCTTGGATGGGAGCAGGGGGATAGATACGCAGTATTTT. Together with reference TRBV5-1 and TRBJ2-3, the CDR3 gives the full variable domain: KAGVTQTPRYLIKTRGQQVTLSCSPISGHRSVSWYQQTPGQGLQFLFEYFSETQRNKGNFPGRFSGRQFSNSRSEMNVSTLELGDSALYLCASSLDGSRGIDTQYFGPGTRLTVL.

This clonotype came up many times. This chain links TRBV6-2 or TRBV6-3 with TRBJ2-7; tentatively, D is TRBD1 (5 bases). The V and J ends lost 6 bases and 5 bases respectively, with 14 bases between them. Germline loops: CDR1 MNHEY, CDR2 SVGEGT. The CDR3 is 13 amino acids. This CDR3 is CASSTRVWDEQYF. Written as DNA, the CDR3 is TGTGCCAGCAGCACCAGGGTTTGGGACGAGCAGTACTTC.

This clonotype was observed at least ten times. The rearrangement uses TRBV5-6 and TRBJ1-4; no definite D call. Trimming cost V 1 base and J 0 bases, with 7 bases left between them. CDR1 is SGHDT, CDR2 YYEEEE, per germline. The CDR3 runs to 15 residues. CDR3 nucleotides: TGTGCCAGCAGCTTGCTTCCTGCAACTAATGAAAAACTGTTTTTT. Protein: CASSLLPATNEKLFF.

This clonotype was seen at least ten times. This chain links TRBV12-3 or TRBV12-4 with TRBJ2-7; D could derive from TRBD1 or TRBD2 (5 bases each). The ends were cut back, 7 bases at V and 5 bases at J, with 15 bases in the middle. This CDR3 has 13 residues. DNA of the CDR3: TGTGCCAGCACCCCGGGACCATCGAACGAGCAGTACTTC. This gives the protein CASTPGPSNEQYF.

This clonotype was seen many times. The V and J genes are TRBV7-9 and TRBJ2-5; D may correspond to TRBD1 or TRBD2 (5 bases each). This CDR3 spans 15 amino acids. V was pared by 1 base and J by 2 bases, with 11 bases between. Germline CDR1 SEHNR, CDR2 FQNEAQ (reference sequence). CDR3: CASSLEGGGQETQYF. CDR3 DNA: TGTGCCAGCAGCTTAGAAGGTGGGGGTCAAGAGACCCAGTACTTC.

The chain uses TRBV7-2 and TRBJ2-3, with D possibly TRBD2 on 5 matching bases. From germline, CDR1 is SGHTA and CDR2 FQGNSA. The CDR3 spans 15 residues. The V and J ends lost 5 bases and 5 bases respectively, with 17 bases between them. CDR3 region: CASSIDGGRGDTQYF. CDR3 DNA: TGTGCCAGCAGCATAGATGGTGGGAGAGGAGATACGCAGTATTTT.

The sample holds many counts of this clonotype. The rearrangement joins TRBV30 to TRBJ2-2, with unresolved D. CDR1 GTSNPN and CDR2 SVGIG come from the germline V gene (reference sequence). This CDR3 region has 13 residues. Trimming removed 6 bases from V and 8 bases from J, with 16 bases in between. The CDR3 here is CACPRVPRGELFF. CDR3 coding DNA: TGTGCCTGCCCTCGGGTACCTCGAGGGGAGCTGTTTTTT.

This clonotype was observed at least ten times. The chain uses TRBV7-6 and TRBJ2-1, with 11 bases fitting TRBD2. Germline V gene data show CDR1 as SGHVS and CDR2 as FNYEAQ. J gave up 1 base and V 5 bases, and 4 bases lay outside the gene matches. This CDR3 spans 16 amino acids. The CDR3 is CASSPRLAGSYNEQFF. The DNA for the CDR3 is TGTGCCAGCAGCCCCAGACTAGCGGGATCCTACAATGAGCAGTTCTTC.